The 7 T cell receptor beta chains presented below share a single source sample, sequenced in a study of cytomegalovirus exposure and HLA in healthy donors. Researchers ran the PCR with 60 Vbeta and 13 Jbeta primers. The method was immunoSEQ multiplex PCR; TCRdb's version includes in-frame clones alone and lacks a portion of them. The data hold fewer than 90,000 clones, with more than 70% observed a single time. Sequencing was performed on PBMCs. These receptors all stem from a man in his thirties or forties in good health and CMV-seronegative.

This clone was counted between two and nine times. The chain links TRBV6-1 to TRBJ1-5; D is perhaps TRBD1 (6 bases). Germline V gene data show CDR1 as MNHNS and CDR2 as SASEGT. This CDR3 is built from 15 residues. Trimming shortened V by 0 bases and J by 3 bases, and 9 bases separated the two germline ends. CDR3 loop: CASSEAAGDNQPQHF. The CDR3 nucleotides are TGTGCCAGCAGTGAAGCGGCAGGGGACAATCAGCCCCAGCATTTT.

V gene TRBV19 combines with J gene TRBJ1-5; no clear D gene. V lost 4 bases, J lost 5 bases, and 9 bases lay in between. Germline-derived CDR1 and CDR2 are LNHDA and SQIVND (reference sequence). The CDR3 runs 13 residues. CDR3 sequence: CASSRYTDQPQHF. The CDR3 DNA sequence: TGTGCCAGTAGTAGGTACACCGATCAGCCCCAGCATTTT.

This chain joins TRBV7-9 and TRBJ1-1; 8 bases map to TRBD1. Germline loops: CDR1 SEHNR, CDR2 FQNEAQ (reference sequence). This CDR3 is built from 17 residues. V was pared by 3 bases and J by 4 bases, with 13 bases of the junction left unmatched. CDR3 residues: CASSLTGDSSGGTEAFF. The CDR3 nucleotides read TGTGCCAGCAGCTTGACAGGGGACTCCTCTGGTGGCACTGAAGCTTTCTTT.

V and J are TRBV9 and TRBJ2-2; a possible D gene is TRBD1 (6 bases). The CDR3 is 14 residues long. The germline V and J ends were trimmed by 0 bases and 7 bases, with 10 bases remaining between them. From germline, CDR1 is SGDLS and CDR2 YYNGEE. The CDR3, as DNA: TGTGCCAGCAGCGTAGTGGTACAGGGCGGGGAGCTGTTTTTT. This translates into CASSVVVQGGELFF.

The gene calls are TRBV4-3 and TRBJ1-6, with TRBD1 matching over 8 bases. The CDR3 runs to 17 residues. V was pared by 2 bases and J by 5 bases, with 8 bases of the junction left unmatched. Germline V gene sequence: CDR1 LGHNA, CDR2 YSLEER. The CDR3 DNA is TGCGCCAGCAGCCAAAAACCGACAGGGGCGGATAATTCACCCCTCCACTTT. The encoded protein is CASSQKPTGADNSPLHF.

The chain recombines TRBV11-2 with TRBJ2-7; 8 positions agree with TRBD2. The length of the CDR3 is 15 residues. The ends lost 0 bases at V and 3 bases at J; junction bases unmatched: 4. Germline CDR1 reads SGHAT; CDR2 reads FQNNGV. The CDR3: CASSLEAGVFYEQYF. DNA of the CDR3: TGTGCCAGCAGCTTAGAAGCGGGAGTCTTCTACGAGCAGTACTTC. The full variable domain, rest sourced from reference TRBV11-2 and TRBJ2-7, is EAGVAQSPRYKIIEKRQSVAFWCNPISGHATLYWYQQILGQGPKLLIQFQNNGVVDDSQLPKDRFSAERLKGVDSTLKIQPAKLEDSAVYLCASSLEAGVFYEQYFGPGTRLTVT.

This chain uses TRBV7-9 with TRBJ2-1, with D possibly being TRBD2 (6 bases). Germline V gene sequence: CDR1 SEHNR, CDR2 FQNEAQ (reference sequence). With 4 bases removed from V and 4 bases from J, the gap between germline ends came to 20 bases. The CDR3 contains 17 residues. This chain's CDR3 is CASSSSLREHRYNEQFF. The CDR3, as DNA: TGTGCCAGCAGCTCCTCCCTACGGGAGCATAGGTACAATGAGCAGTTCTTC.